The 10 T cell receptor beta chains reported below all come from one sample, sequenced in a study of cytomegalovirus exposure and HLA in healthy donors. In the PCR, 60 Vbeta and 13 Jbeta primers were used. This table comes from immunoSEQ multiplex PCR, and its TCRdb copy is limited to in-frame clones, with some not included. The table lists 150,000 to 200,000 clones, roughly 80% of them singletons. Material: PBMCs. All receptors derive from a woman aged 18 to 35 in good health and CMV-seronegative.

The chain combines TRBV7-6 with TRBJ1-4; D is uncertain. Germline-derived CDR1 and CDR2 are SGHVS and FNYEAQ. V lost 5 bases and J 0 bases, leaving 4 bases between the germline ends. This CDR3 has 13 residues. The CDR3 protein is CASSRATNEKLFF. The CDR3 nucleotides are TGTGCCAGCAGCCGGGCAACTAATGAAAAACTGTTTTTT.

The chain joins TRBV7-2 to TRBJ2-7; D possibly corresponds to TRBD1 (6 bases). The V gene's germline CDR1 is SGHTA and CDR2 FQGNSA. There are 14 residues in the CDR3. V lost 2 bases and J lost 2, with 10 bases in between. This CDR3 is CASSLSRDTYEQYF. The CDR3 coding sequence is TGTGCCAGCAGCTTAAGCCGGGACACCTACGAGCAGTACTTC.

The genes are TRBV6-1 and TRBJ1-1; 8 nucleotides match TRBD1. This CDR3 has 15 residues. Per germline, CDR1 MNHNS and CDR2 SASEGT. V was pared by 6 bases and J by 1 base, with 7 bases of the junction left unmatched. This CDR3 is CASRDRDRWNTEAFF. The CDR3 DNA reads TGTGCCAGCAGAGACCGGGACAGGTGGAACACTGAAGCTTTCTTT.

The gene calls are TRBV7-2 and TRBJ2-7; TRBD2 matches 8 bases. With 2 bases clipped from V and 0 bases from J, the junction kept 3 bases outside the gene matches. The CDR3 runs 15 residues. Germline CDR1 is SGHTA and CDR2 is FQGNSA. Here the CDR3 reads CASSLSGGSSYEQYF. CDR3 sequence (DNA): TGTGCCAGCAGCTTATCGGGGGGGAGCTCCTACGAGCAGTACTTC.

The chain uses TRBV9 and TRBJ2-1; 8 bases agree with TRBD2. The V gene's germline CDR1 is SGDLS and CDR2 YYNGEE. The CDR3 length is 14 residues. Unmatched junction bases numbered 5, after V lost 3 bases and J lost 6 bases. CDR3: CASSAGGPINEQFF. The CDR3 coding sequence is TGTGCCAGCAGCGCGGGAGGGCCGATCAATGAGCAGTTCTTC.

This clone was detected once. Other nucleotide sequences in the sample specify the same CDR3. The rearrangement links TRBV5-1 to TRBJ1-1; D uncertain. Germline CDR1 SGHRS, CDR2 YFSETQ. The CDR3 spans 13 residues. Trimming took off 2 bases at V and 1 base at J, with 6 bases between the two ends. This chain's CDR3 is CASSFNRNTEAFF. The CDR3 DNA is TGCGCCAGCAGCTTCAACAGGAACACTGAAGCTTTCTTT.

The rearrangement joins TRBV5-1 to TRBJ1-2; 9 nucleotides line up with TRBD1. The CDR3 spans 17 residues. From germline, CDR1 is SGHRS and CDR2 YFSETQ. Trimming cost V 1 base and J 4 bases; bases outside gene matches: 11. The CDR3 spells CASSLRVPGQGIYGYTF. CDR3 bases: TGCGCCAGCAGCTTGAGGGTACCGGGACAGGGAATCTATGGCTACACCTTC.

V gene TRBV27 combines with J gene TRBJ2-7, with D maybe TRBD2 (6 bases). The length of the CDR3 is 16 residues. V lost 0 bases and J lost 3, with 15 bases in between. Germline values: CDR1 MNHEY, CDR2 SMNVEV (reference sequence). The CDR3 loop is CASSLSGSGIVYEQYF. The CDR3 nucleotides are TGTGCCAGCAGTTTATCTGGTAGCGGCATTGTCTACGAGCAGTACTTC.

The chain couples TRBV15 to TRBJ2-1, with D possibly matching TRBD1 (7 bases). Germline CDR1 is LNHNV and CDR2 is YYDKDF (reference sequence). V was cut by 3 bases and J by 4 bases, with 13 bases left in between. The CDR3 contains 15 residues. The CDR3 coding sequence is TGTGCCACCAGCAGGTCGGCAGGGGGGTACAATGAGCAGTTCTTC. Protein sequence: CATSRSAGGYNEQFF.

The CDR3 loop is CASRRDSNTEAFF. DNA of the CDR3: TGTGCCAGCAGGAGGGATTCGAACACTGAAGCTTTCTTT. The J gene is TRBJ1-1, the V gene TRBV2; no clear D. Germline V gene lookup returns CDR1 SNHLY and CDR2 FYNNEI. With 6 bases removed from V and 1 base from J, the gap between germline ends came to 9 bases. The CDR3 runs to 13 residues.